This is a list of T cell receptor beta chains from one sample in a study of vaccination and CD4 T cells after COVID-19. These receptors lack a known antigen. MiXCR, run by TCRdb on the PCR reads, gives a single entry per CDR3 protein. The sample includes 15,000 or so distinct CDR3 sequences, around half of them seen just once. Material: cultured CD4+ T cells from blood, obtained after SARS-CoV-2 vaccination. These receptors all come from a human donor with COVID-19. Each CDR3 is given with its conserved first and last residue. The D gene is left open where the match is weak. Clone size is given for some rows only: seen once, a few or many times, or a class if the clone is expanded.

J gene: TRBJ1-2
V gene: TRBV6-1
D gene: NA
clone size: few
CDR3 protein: CASSAATNYGYTF
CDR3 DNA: TGTGCCAGCAGCGCGGCTACTAACTATGGCTACACCTTC

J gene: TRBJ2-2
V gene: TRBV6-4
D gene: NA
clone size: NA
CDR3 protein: CASSDRDTGELFF
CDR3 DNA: TGTGCCAGCAGTGACAGGGACACCGGGGAGCTGTTTTTT

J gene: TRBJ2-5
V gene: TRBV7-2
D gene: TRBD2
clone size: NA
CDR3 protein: CASSRSGGAGKTQYF
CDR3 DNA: TGTGCCAGCAGCCGAAGCGGGGGGGCCGGGAAGACCCAGTACTTC

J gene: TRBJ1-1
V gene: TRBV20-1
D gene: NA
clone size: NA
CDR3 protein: CSASMAGLDTEAFF
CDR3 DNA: TGCAGTGCTAGCATGGCGGGGCTAGACACTGAAGCTTTCTTT

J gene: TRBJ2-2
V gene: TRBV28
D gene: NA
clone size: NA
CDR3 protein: CASSFANTGELFF
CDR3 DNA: TGTGCCAGCAGTTTCGCGAACACCGGGGAGCTGTTTTTT

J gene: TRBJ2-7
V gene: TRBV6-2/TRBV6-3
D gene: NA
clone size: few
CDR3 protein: CASGGTDSYEQYF
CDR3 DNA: TGTGCCAGCGGGGGGACAGATTCCTACGAGCAGTACTTC

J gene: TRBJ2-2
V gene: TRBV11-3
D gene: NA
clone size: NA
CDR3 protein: CASSPHTGELFF
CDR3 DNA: TGTGCCAGCAGCCCCCACACCGGGGAGCTGTTTTTT

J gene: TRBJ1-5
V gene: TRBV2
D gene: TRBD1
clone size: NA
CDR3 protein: CASTPGTGWGSNQPQHF
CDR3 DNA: TGTGCCAGCACCCCCGGGACAGGGTGGGGAAGCAATCAGCCCCAGCATTTT

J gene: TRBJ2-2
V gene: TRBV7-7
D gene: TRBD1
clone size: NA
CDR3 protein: CASSLFGGGGTGIFRELFF
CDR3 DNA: TGTGCTAGCAGCTTATTTGGCGGGGGCGGGACAGGGATATTCCGGGAGCTGTTTTTT

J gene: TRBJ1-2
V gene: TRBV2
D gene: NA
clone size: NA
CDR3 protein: CASSTSNYGYTF
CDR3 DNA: TGTGCCAGCAGTACCTCTAACTATGGCTACACCTTC

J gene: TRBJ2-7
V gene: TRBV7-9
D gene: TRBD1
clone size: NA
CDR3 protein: CASSFTGTGSEQYF
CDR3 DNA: TGTGCCAGCAGCTTCACCGGGACAGGGTCCGAGCAGTACTTC

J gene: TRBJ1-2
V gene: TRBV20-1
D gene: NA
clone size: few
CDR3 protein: CSAGSVTYGYTF
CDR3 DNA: TGCAGTGCTGGCTCAGTCACCTATGGCTACACCTTC

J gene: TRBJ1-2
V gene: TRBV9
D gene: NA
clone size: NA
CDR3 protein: CASSGGTGRYGYTF
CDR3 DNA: TGTGCCAGCAGTGGGGGGACGGGGCGCTATGGCTACACCTTC

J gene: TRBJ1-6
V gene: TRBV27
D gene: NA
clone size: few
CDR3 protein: CASSLSRQNNSPLHF
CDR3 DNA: TGTGCCAGCAGTTTATCGAGACAGAATAATTCACCCCTCCACTTT

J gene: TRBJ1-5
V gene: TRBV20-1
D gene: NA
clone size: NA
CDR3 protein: CSARDYGGNQPQHF
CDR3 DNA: TGCAGTGCTAGAGATTACGGGGGCAATCAGCCCCAGCATTTT

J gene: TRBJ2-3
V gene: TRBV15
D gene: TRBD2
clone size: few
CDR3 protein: CVLRRPGGRSLGTDTQYF
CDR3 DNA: TGTGTCCTACGTCGACCGGGGGGGCGGTCTTTAGGGACAGATACGCAGTATTTT

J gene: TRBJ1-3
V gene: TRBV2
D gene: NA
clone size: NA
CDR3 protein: CASRWLTGNTIYF
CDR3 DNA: TGTGCCAGCAGGTGGCTTACTGGAAACACCATATATTTT

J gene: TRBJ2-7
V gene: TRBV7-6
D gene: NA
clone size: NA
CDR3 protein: CASSPTAGYEQYF
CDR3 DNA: TGTGCCAGCAGCCCAACGGCAGGGTACGAGCAGTACTTC

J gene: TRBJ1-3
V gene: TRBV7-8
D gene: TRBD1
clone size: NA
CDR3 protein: CASSLGTGKGNTIYF
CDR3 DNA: TGTGCCAGCAGCTTAGGGACAGGGAAGGGAAACACCATATATTTT

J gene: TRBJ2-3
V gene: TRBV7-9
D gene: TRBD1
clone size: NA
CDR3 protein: CASSLGRQGRSFDTQYF
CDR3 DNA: TGTGCCAGCAGCTTAGGGCGACAGGGAAGGAGTTTCGATACGCAGTATTTT

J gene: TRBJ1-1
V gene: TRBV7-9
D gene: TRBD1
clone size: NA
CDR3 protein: CASSSPGQGEAFF
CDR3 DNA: TGTGCCAGCAGCTCCCCGGGACAGGGAGAAGCTTTCTTT

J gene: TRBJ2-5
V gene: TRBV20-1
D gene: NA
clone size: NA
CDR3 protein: CSAREVAETQYF
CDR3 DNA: TGCAGTGCTAGAGAAGTGGCGGAGACCCAGTACTTC

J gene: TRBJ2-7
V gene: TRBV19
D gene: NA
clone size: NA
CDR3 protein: CASSIEGGYEQYF
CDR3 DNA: TGTGCCAGTAGTATTGAGGGGGGCTACGAGCAGTACTTC

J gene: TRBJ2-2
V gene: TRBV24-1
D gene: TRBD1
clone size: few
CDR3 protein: CATSDPGGPPGELFF
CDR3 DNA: TGTGCCACCTCTGACCCAGGGGGCCCTCCCGGGGAGCTGTTTTTT

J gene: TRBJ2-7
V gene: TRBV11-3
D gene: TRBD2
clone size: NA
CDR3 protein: CASSKGLVSEQYF
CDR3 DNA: TGTGCCAGCAGCAAGGGACTAGTCTCCGAGCAGTACTTC

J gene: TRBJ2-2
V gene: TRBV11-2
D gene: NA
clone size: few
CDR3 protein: CASSPAATGELFF
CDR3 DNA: TGTGCCAGCAGCCCGGCCGCAACCGGGGAGCTGTTTTTT

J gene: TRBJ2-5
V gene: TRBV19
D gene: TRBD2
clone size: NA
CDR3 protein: CASSSSGQAQYF
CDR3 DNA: TGTGCCAGTAGTTCTAGCGGCCAGGCCCAGTACTTC

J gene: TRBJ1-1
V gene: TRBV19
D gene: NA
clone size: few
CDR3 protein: CASTPGPANTEAFF
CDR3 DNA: TGTGCCAGTACCCCGGGTCCAGCAAACACTGAAGCTTTCTTT

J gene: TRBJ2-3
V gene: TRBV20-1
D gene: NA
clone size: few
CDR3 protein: CSASLLGAYTDTQYF
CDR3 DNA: TGCAGTGCTAGTCTCCTGGGGGCCTACACAGATACGCAGTATTTT

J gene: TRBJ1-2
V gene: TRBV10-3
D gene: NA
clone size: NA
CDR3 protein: CAISESIVLQGIGGYTF
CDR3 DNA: TGTGCCATCAGTGAGTCGATCGTGCTCCAGGGGATTGGAGGCTACACCTTC

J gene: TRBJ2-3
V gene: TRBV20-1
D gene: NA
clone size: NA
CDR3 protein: CSASSVAGTDTQYF
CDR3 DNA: TGCAGTGCTAGTTCTGTAGCCGGGACAGATACGCAGTATTTT

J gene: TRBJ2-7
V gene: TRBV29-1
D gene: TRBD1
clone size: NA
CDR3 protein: CSVRGQSSYEQYF
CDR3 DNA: TGCAGCGTTAGGGGACAGAGCTCCTACGAGCAGTACTTC

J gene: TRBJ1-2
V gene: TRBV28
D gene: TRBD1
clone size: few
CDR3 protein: CASSSTGGRGYTF
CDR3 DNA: TGTGCCAGCAGTTCGACAGGGGGCAGGGGCTACACCTTC

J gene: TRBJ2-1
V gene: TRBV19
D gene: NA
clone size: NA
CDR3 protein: CASSIPGVGRNEQFF
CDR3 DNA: TGTGCCAGTAGTATTCCGGGGGTGGGGCGGAATGAGCAGTTCTTC

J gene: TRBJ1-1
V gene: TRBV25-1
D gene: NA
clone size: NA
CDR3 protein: CASNVGGVGGDTEAFF
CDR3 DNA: TGTGCCAGCAACGTTGGAGGGGTAGGGGGGGACACTGAAGCTTTCTTT

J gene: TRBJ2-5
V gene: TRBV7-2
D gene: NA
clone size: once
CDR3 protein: CASSPVGGQETQYF
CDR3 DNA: TGTGCCAGCAGCCCGGTAGGGGGCCAAGAGACCCAGTACTTC

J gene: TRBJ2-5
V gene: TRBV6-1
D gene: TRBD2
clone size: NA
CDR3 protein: CASGGLAGKETQYF
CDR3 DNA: TGTGCCAGTGGGGGACTAGCGGGAAAAGAGACCCAGTACTTC

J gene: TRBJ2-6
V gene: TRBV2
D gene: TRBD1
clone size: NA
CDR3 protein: CASGTGGVGANVLTF
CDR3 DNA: TGTGCCAGCGGAACAGGGGGCGTTGGGGCCAACGTCCTGACTTTC

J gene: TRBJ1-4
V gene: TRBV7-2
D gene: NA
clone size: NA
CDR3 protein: CASSLVSRADEKLFF
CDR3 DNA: TGTGCCAGCAGCTTAGTGTCCAGGGCGGATGAAAAACTGTTTTTT

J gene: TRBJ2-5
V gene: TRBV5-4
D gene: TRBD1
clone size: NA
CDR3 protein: CASSSPGTAETQYF
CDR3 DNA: TGTGCCAGCAGCAGCCCCGGGACAGCTGAGACCCAGTACTTC

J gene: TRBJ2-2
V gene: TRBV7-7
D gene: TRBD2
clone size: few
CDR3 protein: CAAASGSTGELFF
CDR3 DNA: TGTGCTGCGGCGAGCGGGAGCACCGGGGAGCTGTTTTTT

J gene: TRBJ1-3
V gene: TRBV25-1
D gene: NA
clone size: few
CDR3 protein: CASSEERSGNTIYF
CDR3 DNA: TGTGCCAGCAGTGAAGAGCGGTCTGGAAACACCATATATTTT

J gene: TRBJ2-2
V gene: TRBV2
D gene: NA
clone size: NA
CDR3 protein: CASSQRGATTTGEPFF
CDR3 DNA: TGTGCCAGCAGCCAGAGGGGGGCGACTACCACCGGGGAGCCGTTTTTT

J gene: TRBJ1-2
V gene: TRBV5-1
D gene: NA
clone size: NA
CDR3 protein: CASSLSGGTYGYTF
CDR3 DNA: TGCGCCAGCAGCTTGTCCGGGGGCACCTATGGCTACACCTTC

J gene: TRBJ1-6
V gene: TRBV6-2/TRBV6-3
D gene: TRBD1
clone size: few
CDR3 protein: CASRPGTVTDYNSPLHF
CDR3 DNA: TGTGCCAGCAGACCTGGGACAGTTACCGACTATAATTCACCCCTCCACTTT

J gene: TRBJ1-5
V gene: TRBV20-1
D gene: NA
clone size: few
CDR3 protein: CSASRTEGVQPQHF
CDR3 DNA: TGCAGTGCTAGTCGGACAGAAGGGGTTCAGCCCCAGCATTTT

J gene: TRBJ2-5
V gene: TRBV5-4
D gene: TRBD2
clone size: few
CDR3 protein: CASSSHQERGGRETQYF
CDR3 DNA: TGTGCCAGCAGCTCCCATCAGGAGCGGGGGGGCAGAGAGACCCAGTACTTC

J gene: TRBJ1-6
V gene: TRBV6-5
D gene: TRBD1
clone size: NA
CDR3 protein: CASSLGGQDNSPLHF
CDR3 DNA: TGTGCCAGCAGTTTGGGAGGACAGGATAATTCACCCCTCCACTTT

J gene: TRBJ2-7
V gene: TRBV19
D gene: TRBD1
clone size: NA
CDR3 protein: CASSMTGGAGEQYF
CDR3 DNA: TGTGCCAGTAGTATGACAGGGGGCGCTGGGGAGCAGTACTTC